The source of this T cell receptor (beta chain) is a study of T cell responses to AZD1222 COVID-19 vaccine. Whole-study findings and limits: The study identified only five to seven AZD1222 recipients as seropositive at baseline. Increased Spike-specific TCR breadth and depth were observed after two AZD1222 doses. Females outnumbered males among donors, who were mostly white British; clonal diversity was possibly underestimated.

Germline CDR1 is SQVTM and CDR2 is ANQGSEA. The CDR3 contains 14 residues. V was cut by 7 bases and J by 1 base, with 16 bases left in between. A note on this clone: Its cognate antigen is unknown.

Assay: immunoSEQ multiplex PCR; the TCRdb copy retains only in-frame clones and omits some. The sample comprises 150,000 to 200,000 clones, almost 95% of which are singletons, and about 9.2% rests with the top ten. The sample was peripheral blood, taken on day 0 of AZD1222 vaccination. The TCR was taken from an adult in good health. V is TRBV29-1 and J is TRBJ1-1; a weak D match, TRBD1 (6 bases). The CDR3 bases are TGCAGCGCCGTGGACAGCACAAGGAACACTGAAGCTTTCTTT. Translating it yields CSAVDSTRNTEAFF.